This is a list of T cell receptor beta chains from one sample in a study of shared clonotypes between healthy human individuals. Assay: immunoSEQ multiplex PCR; the TCRdb copy retains only in-frame clones and omits some. The sample yields a few million clones, approximately 95% seen once. Sample: naive CD4+ T cells from PBMCs. These receptors were collected from a man aged 18 to 35 in good health. Some clones in this sample may be carry-over from other donors' samples. CDR3s include the opening cysteine and the closing phenylalanine or tryptophan. The D gene is left open where the match is weak.

CDR3,DNA,D,J,V
CASSRMGTVIGNTIYF,TGTGCCAGTAGCCGTATGGGGACAGTGATTGGAAACACCATATATTTT,TRBD1,TRBJ1-3,TRBV19
CASSGTLGTPTNEKLFF,TGCGCCAGCAGCGGCACCCTCGGGACACCGACTAATGAAAAACTGTTTTTT,.,TRBJ1-4,TRBV5-1
CASSGGPHSSGNTIYF,TGCGCCAGCAGCGGGGGCCCTCATTCCTCTGGAAACACCATATATTTT,.,TRBJ1-3,TRBV5-1
CASSRPLAGEGDTQYF,TGCGCCAGCAGCCGGCCACTAGCGGGAGAAGGAGATACGCAGTATTTT,TRBD2,TRBJ2-3,TRBV4-1
CASSQDPGGTMYGYTF,TGCGCCAGCAGCCAAGATCCGGGGGGAACTATGTATGGCTACACCTTC,.,TRBJ1-2,TRBV4-1
CASSKTDRRVNTEAFF,TGTGCCAGCAGCAAGACGGACAGAAGGGTGAACACTGAAGCTTTCTTT,.,TRBJ1-1,TRBV11-2
CASSLRAGANSNQPQHF,TGTGCCAGCAGCCTAAGGGCCGGGGCTAATAGCAATCAGCCCCAGCATTTT,.,TRBJ1-5,TRBV7-8
CASSRGGRFPLEQYF,TGTGCCAGCAGCCGCGGGGGTCGCTTCCCTCTCGAGCAGTACTTC,TRBD2,TRBJ2-7,TRBV7-2
CASSTDPGQGFEQYF,TGTGCCAGTAGTACAGACCCGGGACAGGGTTTCGAGCAGTACTTC,TRBD1,TRBJ2-7,TRBV19
CSVGYRAATSYGYTF,TGCAGCGTTGGGTACAGGGCGGCTACTTCGTATGGCTACACCTTC,.,TRBJ1-2,TRBV29-1
CASSLHAGQARETQYF,TGTGCCAGCAGTTTACACGCAGGGCAGGCGCGAGAGACCCAGTACTTC,.,TRBJ2-5,TRBV27
CASSEDTPGTQYF,TGTGCCAGCAGTGAGGACACGCCAGGGACCCAGTACTTC,.,TRBJ2-5,TRBV6-1
CASSVRQGAREQYF,TGTGCCAGCAGTGTCAGACAGGGGGCTCGGGAGCAGTACTTC,TRBD1,TRBJ2-7,TRBV2
CASSTSRENIQYF,TGCGCCAGCAGCACGAGCAGGGAAAACATTCAGTACTTC,.,TRBJ2-4,TRBV5-1
CASSESGVEGDTEAFF,TGTGCCAGCAGTGAATCGGGGGTGGAGGGCGACACTGAAGCTTTCTTT,.,TRBJ1-1,TRBV2
CASSPFIGQLLSTGELFF,TGTGCCAGCTCACCATTTATCGGACAGTTGTTGAGCACCGGGGAGCTGTTTTTT,.,TRBJ2-2,TRBV18
CASSLAGAEAFF,TGTGCCAGCAGCTTAGCAGGGGCTGAAGCTTTCTTT,.,TRBJ1-1,TRBV7-2